This T cell receptor (beta chain) was identified during a study of molecular identifiers for immune sequencing clone quantification. This CDR3 is 16 amino acids long. V lost 0 bases and J lost 2, with 15 bases in between. Germline loops: CDR1 SGDLS, CDR2 YYNGEE. This clonotype was found a few times. MiXCR, run by TCRdb on the PCR reads, gives a single entry per CDR3 protein. The sample has nearly 20,000 distinct CDR3 sequences, about a fifth seen once. The rearrangement links TRBV9 to TRBJ2-7; D may be TRBD1 or TRBD2 (5 bases each). This clonotype was obtained from a human donor in good health. Some libraries in this study had Jurkat cell RNA spiked in. The source material was naive CD8+ T cells from blood, with Jurkat cell RNA spiked in. Subset defined: FACS-sorted CD8+CD4-CCR7+CD45RA+ naive T cells. CDR3 loop: CASSVGSAGSTYEQYF. The CDR3 DNA sequence: TGTGCCAGCAGCGTAGGTAGCGCAGGGTCAACCTACGAGCAGTACTTC.